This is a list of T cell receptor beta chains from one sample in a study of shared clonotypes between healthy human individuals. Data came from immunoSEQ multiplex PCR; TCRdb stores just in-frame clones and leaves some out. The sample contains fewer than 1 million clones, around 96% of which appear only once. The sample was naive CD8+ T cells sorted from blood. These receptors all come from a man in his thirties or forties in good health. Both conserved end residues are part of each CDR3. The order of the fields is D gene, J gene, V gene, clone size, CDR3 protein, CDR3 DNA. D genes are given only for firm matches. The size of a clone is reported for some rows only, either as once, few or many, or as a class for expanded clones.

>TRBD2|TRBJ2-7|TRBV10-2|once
CASSETGRSEQYF
TGCGCCAGCAGTGAAACCGGGAGGAGTGAGCAGTACTTC
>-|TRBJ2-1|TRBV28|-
CASSLSGPRVHEQFF
TGTGCCAGCAGTTTATCCGGACCAAGGGTCCATGAGCAGTTCTTC
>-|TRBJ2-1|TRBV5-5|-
CASQEHNEQFF
TGTGCCAGCCAGGAGCACAATGAGCAGTTCTTC
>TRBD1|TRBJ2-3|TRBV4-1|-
CASSQHPGQGREDTQYF
TGCGCCAGCAGCCAACATCCGGGACAGGGCAGGGAGGATACGCAGTATTTT
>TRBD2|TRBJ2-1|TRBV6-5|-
CASSPLAGGHGEQFF
TGTGCCAGCAGTCCGCTAGCGGGAGGTCACGGTGAGCAGTTCTTC
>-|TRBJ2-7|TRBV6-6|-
CASSYSQGRHEQYF
TGTGCCAGCAGTTACTCGCAGGGTCGCCACGAGCAGTACTTC
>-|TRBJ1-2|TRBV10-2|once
CASSETESYGYTF
TGCGCCAGCAGTGAAACAGAAAGCTATGGCTACACCTTC
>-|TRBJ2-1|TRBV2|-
CASSDRAGYNEQFF
TGTGCCAGCAGTGATCGAGCAGGCTACAATGAGCAGTTCTTC
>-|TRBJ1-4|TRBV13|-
CASSLVARREKLFF
TGTGCCAGCAGCTTAGTCGCTCGTCGGGAAAAACTGTTTTTT
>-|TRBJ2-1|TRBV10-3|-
CAISVGNEQFF
TGTGCCATCAGTGTGGGGAATGAGCAGTTCTTC
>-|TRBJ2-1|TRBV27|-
CASSPFGPGGGEQFF
TGTGCCAGCAGTCCATTCGGCCCAGGGGGGGGTGAGCAGTTCTTC
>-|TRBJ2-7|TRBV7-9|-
CASSPLGPTTSYEQYF
TGTGCCAGCAGCCCGTTGGGGCCTACAACTTCCTACGAGCAGTACTTC
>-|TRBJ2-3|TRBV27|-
CASSFLLSTDTQYF
TGTGCCAGCAGTTTCTTGCTTAGCACAGATACGCAGTATTTT
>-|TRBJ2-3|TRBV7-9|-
CASSLEAGSTDTQYF
TGTGCCAGCAGCTTAGAGGCGGGGAGCACAGATACGCAGTATTTT
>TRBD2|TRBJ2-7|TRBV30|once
CAWNGPGLAGATYEQYF
TGTGCCTGGAACGGGCCCGGACTAGCGGGAGCGACCTACGAGCAGTACTTC
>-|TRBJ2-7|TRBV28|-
CASSLLRGSMHLGQYF
TGTGCCAGCAGTTTATTGCGAGGGTCTATGCACTTGGGGCAGTACTTC
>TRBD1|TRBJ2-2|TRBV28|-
CASSFSLLAGTGQNTGELFF
TGTGCCAGCAGTTTCTCACTTTTAGCCGGGACAGGTCAGAACACCGGGGAGCTGTTTTTT
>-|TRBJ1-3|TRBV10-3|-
CAISETVSGNTIYF
TGTGCCATCAGTGAGACCGTGTCGGGAAACACCATATATTTT
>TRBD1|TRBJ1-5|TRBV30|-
CAWSSGTGYQPQHF
TGTGCCTGGAGTTCCGGGACAGGATATCAGCCCCAGCATTTT
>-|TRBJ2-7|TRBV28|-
CASSFPRGGGLDRGSYEQYF
TGTGCCAGCAGTTTTCCCCGTGGCGGGGGGTTGGACAGGGGCAGCTACGAGCAGTACTTC
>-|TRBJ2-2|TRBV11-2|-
CASSRVSVRVDTGELFF
TGTGCCAGCAGCCGAGTATCGGTGCGGGTCGACACCGGGGAGCTGTTTTTT
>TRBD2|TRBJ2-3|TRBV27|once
CASSLSTSGRIADTQYF
TGTGCCAGCAGTTTATCGACTAGCGGGAGAATTGCAGATACGCAGTATTTT
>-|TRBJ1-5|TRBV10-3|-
CAISEGGQPQHF
TGTGCCATCAGTGAGGGGGGCCAGCCCCAGCATTTT
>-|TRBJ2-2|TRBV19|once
CASYLRTDFTGELFF
TGTGCCAGTTACCTTCGGACAGATTTCACCGGGGAGCTGTTTTTT
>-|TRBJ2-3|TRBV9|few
CASSPYPAYF
TGTGCCAGCAGCCCTTACCCAGCGTATTTT
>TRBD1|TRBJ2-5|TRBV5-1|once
CASSAGDRGRETQYF
TGCGCCAGCAGCGCAGGGGACAGGGGGCGAGAGACCCAGTACTTC
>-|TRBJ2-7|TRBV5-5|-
CASSSRGPYEQYF
TGTGCCAGCAGCTCCCGGGGACCCTACGAGCAGTACTTC
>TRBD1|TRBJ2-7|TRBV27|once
CASGRTGTYEQYF
TGTGCCAGCGGGCGGACAGGCACCTACGAGCAGTACTTC
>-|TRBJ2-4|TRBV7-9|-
CASSPPGVAKNIQYF
TGTGCCAGCAGCCCCCCCGGGGTAGCCAAAAACATTCAGTACTTC
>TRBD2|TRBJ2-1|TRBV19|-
CASSIGSGREYNEQFF
TGTGCCAGTAGTATCGGTAGCGGGAGGGAATACAATGAGCAGTTCTTC
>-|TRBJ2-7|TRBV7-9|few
CASSLATGYEQYF
TGTGCCAGCAGCTTAGCGACAGGTTACGAGCAGTACTTC
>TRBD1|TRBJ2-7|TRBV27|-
CASSASDRVDEQYF
TGTGCCAGCAGTGCCTCTGACAGGGTAGACGAGCAGTACTTC
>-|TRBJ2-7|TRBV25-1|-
CASSDQRTEVYEQYF
TGTGCCAGCAGTGACCAAAGGACAGAAGTCTACGAGCAGTACTTC
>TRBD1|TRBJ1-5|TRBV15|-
CATSRVGGEGANQPQHF
TGTGCCACCAGCAGAGTTGGCGGGGAGGGGGCCAATCAGCCCCAGCATTTT
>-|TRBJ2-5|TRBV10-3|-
CAISKGDLQETQYF
TGTGCCATCAGTAAAGGAGATCTCCAAGAGACCCAGTACTTC
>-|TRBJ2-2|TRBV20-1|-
CSAPWGGELFF
TGCAGTGCCCCCTGGGGGGGGGAGCTGTTTTTT
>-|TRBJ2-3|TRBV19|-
CASTRWGGLSTDTQYF
TGTGCCAGTACCCGATGGGGGGGGCTTAGCACAGATACGCAGTATTTT
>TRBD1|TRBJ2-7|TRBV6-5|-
CASTAGTGGEQYF
TGTGCCAGTACGGCCGGGACAGGTGGAGAGCAGTACTTC
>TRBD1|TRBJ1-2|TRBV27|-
CASSLPSQGKTYGYTF
TGTGCCAGCAGTTTACCCTCACAGGGGAAAACCTATGGCTACACCTTC
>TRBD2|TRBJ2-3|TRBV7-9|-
CASSSGLGETDTQYF
TGTGCCAGCAGCTCGGGACTAGGGGAGACAGATACGCAGTATTTT
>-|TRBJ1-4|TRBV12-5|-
CASGLVGVKLEKLFF
TGTGCTAGTGGTTTGGTAGGGGTAAAGCTTGAAAAACTGTTTTTT
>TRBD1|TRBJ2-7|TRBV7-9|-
CASSSGDRPSYEQYF
TGTGCCAGCAGCTCGGGGGACAGGCCCTCCTACGAGCAGTACTTC
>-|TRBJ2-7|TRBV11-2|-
CASSHTPWGSEQYF
TGTGCCAGCAGCCATACTCCCTGGGGCTCCGAGCAGTACTTC
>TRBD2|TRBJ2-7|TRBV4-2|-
CASSQEIGLAGFEQYF
TGTGCCAGCAGCCAAGAAATAGGACTAGCGGGATTCGAGCAGTACTTC
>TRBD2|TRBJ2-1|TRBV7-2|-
CASSYLSGSPYNEQFF
TGTGCCAGCAGCTATCTCAGCGGGAGTCCCTACAATGAGCAGTTCTTC
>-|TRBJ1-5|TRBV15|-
CATSRDRPAGPQHF
TGTGCCACCAGCAGGGACCGACCGGCGGGGCCCCAGCATTTT
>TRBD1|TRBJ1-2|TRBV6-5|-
CASSFRGLDYGYTF
TGTGCCAGCAGTTTCAGGGGGCTAGATTATGGCTACACCTTC
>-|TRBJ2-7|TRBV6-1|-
CASSESAGLSSYEQYF
TGTGCCAGCAGTGAATCCGCAGGCCTAAGCTCCTACGAGCAGTACTTC
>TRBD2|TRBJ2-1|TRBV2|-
CASRDYLNNEQFF
TGTGCCAGTAGGGACTATCTTAACAATGAGCAGTTCTTC
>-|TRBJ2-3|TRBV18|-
CASSPRENTQYF
TGTGCCAGCTCACCCAGGGAAAATACGCAGTATTTT
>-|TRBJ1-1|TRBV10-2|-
CASSEPGTEAFF
TGCGCCAGCAGTGAACCTGGCACTGAAGCTTTCTTT
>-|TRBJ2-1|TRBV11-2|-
CASSLGGLGGTPYNEQFF
TGTGCCAGCAGCTTAGGTGGTCTGGGCGGGACACCCTACAATGAGCAGTTCTTC
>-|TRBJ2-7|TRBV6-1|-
CASSSYSGTYEQYF
TGTGCCAGCAGTTCCTATAGCGGAACCTACGAGCAGTACTTC
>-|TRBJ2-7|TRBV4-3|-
CASSPFGGGYEQYF
TGCGCCAGCAGCCCTTTCGGAGGGGGCTACGAGCAGTACTTC